Listed here are 32 T cell receptor beta chains from one sample, sequenced in a study of control samples from healthy donors and cancer patients. Method: immunoSEQ multiplex PCR; TCRdb's copy keeps in-frame clones and lacks some. In the table there are about 160,000 clones, about 94% of which are singletons. Source material: PBMCs. These receptors were obtained from a man aged 55 to 70 with colorectal cancer.

V usage is TRBV11-2 and J usage is TRBJ2-7, with no clear D. The CDR3 is made up of 14 amino acids. V gave up 5 bases and J gave up 2 bases, with 13 bases separating them. Germline V lookup: CDR1 SGHAT, CDR2 FQNNGV. The DNA of the CDR3 is TGTGCCAGCAGCCGCGCAGAAAGCCCCTACGAGCAGTACTTC. Its protein is CASSRAESPYEQYF.

V usage is TRBV19 and J usage is TRBJ1-6; D is ambiguous. Deletions cut 11 bases from V and 0 bases from J, with 8 bases between. The CDR3 runs 13 residues. The V gene's germline CDR1 is LNHDA and CDR2 SQIVND (reference sequence). CDR3 residues: CASGSSYNSPLHF. As DNA, the CDR3 is TGTGCCTCTGGAAGCTCCTATAATTCACCCCTCCACTTT.

J is TRBJ2-3 and V is TRBV30, with 11 nucleotides matching TRBD2. Germline values: CDR1 GTSNPN, CDR2 SVGIG (reference sequence). The CDR3 is 16 residues long. The junction had 3 bases not matched to a gene; V was cut back by 1 base and J by 0 bases. CDR3 sequence (DNA): TGTGCCTGGAGTGGCATAGCGGGGGGGAGCACAGATACGCAGTATTTT. It yields the protein CAWSGIAGGSTDTQYF.

The sample holds a few counts of this clone. The chain carries TRBV30 and TRBJ1-2, with 10 bases fitting TRBD1. Per germline, CDR1 GTSNPN and CDR2 SVGIG (reference sequence). This CDR3 contains 14 residues. Trimming took 3 bases from V and 4 from J; bases not matched to a gene: 5. The CDR3 protein is CAWSGQGGAYGYTF. CDR3 in DNA: TGTGCCTGGAGCGGACAGGGGGGAGCCTATGGCTACACCTTC.

This clone was picked up one time. J is TRBJ1-1 and V is TRBV11-3, with D maybe TRBD1 (6 bases). Germline V CDR1 and CDR2: SGHNT, YENEEA. Trimming took off 5 bases at V and 4 bases at J, with 20 bases between the two ends. CDR3 length equals 16 residues. The CDR3 DNA reads TGTGCCAGCAGCCAAAGACAGGACCCTTGGGGCACTGAAGCTTTCTTT. As protein: CASSQRQDPWGTEAFF.

The gene calls are TRBV7-9 and TRBJ1-1; no firm D call. Germline-derived CDR1 and CDR2 are SEHNR and FQNEAQ (reference sequence). The CDR3 length is 14 residues. Trimming cost V 0 bases and J 6 bases, with 11 bases left between them. The CDR3 loop is CASSLARGRAEAFF. The CDR3, as DNA: TGTGCCAGCAGCTTAGCGCGAGGGCGGGCTGAAGCTTTCTTT.

Concerning this clone itself: Relative to the germline gene, one junction end is altered; a read error may explain this. V is TRBV15 and J is TRBJ1-6; D remains unclear. The CDR3 contains 14 residues. Germline loops: CDR1 LNHNV, CDR2 YYDKDF (reference sequence). The chain's CDR3 is CATSRRGNNSPPHF. DNA of the CDR3: TGTGCCACCAGCAGACGAGGGAATAATTCACCCCCCCACTTT.

The chain has TRBV5-1 and TRBJ2-7; D is ambiguous. CDR1 is SGHRS and CDR2 is YFSETQ in the germline V gene. The V end lost 4 bases, the J end lost 3 bases, and 11 bases lay between the germline ends. This CDR3 is built from 13 residues. The CDR3 spells CASSVGSSYEQYF. DNA for the CDR3: TGCGCCAGCAGCGTCGGCTCCAGCTACGAGCAGTACTTC.

V usage is TRBV6-5 and J usage is TRBJ2-5; tentative D call: TRBD1 (6 bases). Trimming shortened V by 5 bases and J by 1 base, and 14 bases separated the two germline ends. The CDR3 is made up of 15 amino acids. Germline CDR1 reads MNHEY; CDR2 reads SVGAGI. The CDR3 here is CASSNTGLVQETQYF. Written as DNA, the CDR3 is TGTGCCAGCAGTAACACAGGGTTGGTCCAAGAGACCCAGTACTTC.

This chain connects TRBV29-1 to TRBJ2-7, with 7 bases identical to TRBD1. Germline assignment: CDR1 SQVTM and CDR2 ANQGSEA. V shed 3 bases, J shed 2 bases, and the junction held 1 base outside the gene matches. This CDR3 has 12 amino acids. The CDR3 sequence is CSVDTGAYEQYF. CDR3 DNA: TGCAGCGTTGATACAGGGGCCTACGAGCAGTACTTC.

The gene calls are TRBV2 and TRBJ1-2; tentatively, D is TRBD1 (5 bases). The CDR3 is 14 amino acids. V lost 6 bases and J lost 7, with 18 bases in between. The germline V gene has CDR1 SNHLY and CDR2 FYNNEI. The CDR3 loop reads CASSASGYRVGYTF. The CDR3 nucleotides read TGTGCCAGCAGCGCCTCAGGGTATCGGGTTGGCTACACCTTC.

The chain has TRBV5-1 and TRBJ1-1; 9 nucleotides align to TRBD1. This CDR3 region has 15 residues. V gave up 0 bases and J gave up 2 bases; unmatched junction bases: 2. The germline CDR1 and CDR2 sequences are SGHRS and YFSETQ. CDR3 DNA sequence: TGCGCCAGCAGCTTGGCGACAGGGGGTAACACTGAAGCTTTCTTT. Encoded protein: CASSLATGGNTEAFF.

The V gene is TRBV5-4, the J gene TRBJ2-5; D gene ambiguous. Germline assignment: CDR1 SGHNT and CDR2 YYREEE (reference sequence). This CDR3 spans 12 amino acids. Trimming removed 0 bases from V and 3 bases from J, with 3 bases in between. DNA for the CDR3: TGTGCCAGCAGCTTGGTAGAAGAGACCCAGTACTTC. It codes for CASSLVEETQYF.

This chain links TRBV18 with TRBJ1-4, with TRBD1 as a possible D gene (6 bases). Germline V gene lookup returns CDR1 KGHSH and CDR2 LQKENI. The length of the CDR3 is 15 residues. V was trimmed by 3 bases and J by 0 bases, leaving 8 bases between them. The CDR3 coding sequence is TGTGCCAGCTCACCTGGACAGACAACTAATGAAAAACTGTTTTTT. Translated: CASSPGQTTNEKLFF.

V gene TRBV12-3 or TRBV12-4 combines with J gene TRBJ1-1; 8 bases agree with TRBD1. The CDR3 length is 12 residues. The CDR3 coding sequence is TGTGCTAACGACAGGGGAAACACTGAAGCTTTCTTT. Translating it yields CANDRGNTEAFF.

The gene calls are TRBV12-5 and TRBJ2-3, with TRBD1 matching over 10 bases. The germline gives CDR1 LGHNT, CDR2 FRNRAP. The ends lost 7 bases at V and 8 bases at J; junction bases unmatched: 15. The CDR3 is 16 amino acids. CDR3 amino acids: CASALPRDRGKFTQYF. The DNA of the CDR3 is TGTGCTAGTGCCCTACCCCGGGACAGGGGTAAATTTACGCAGTATTTT.

This clone was recorded once. The chain has TRBV2 and TRBJ2-5, with D possibly being TRBD2 (6 bases). The CDR3 runs 13 residues. Trimming cost V 8 bases and J 5 bases, with 15 bases left between them. The V gene's germline CDR1 is SNHLY and CDR2 FYNNEI. CDR3 nucleotides: TGTGCCAGCGGTCGGGGGTTCTCGGAGACCCAGTACTTC. It is translated as CASGRGFSETQYF.

V and J are TRBV15 and TRBJ2-3; D is possibly TRBD1 (6 bases). The germline V gene has CDR1 LNHNV and CDR2 YYDKDF (reference sequence). The CDR3 is 15 residues long. V was cut by 4 bases and J by 4 bases, with 15 bases left in between. The CDR3 DNA follows: TGTGCCACCAGCAAAGCGGTAACAGGGTCAGATACGCAGTATTTT. It yields the protein CATSKAVTGSDTQYF.

V usage is TRBV19 and J usage is TRBJ1-6; possible D gene TRBD1, 5 bases. The CDR3 has 16 amino acids. CDR1 and CDR2 (germline): LNHDA, SQIVND (reference sequence). V lost 6 bases and J lost 8, with 20 bases in between. The CDR3 protein is CASSVDRPSIDSPLHF. DNA for the CDR3: TGTGCCAGTAGCGTAGACAGACCTTCCATAGATTCACCCCTCCACTTT.

On this clone: The sample carries other DNA sequences with the same CDR3. The chain carries TRBV14 and TRBJ1-5; D is undetermined. CDR3 size: 13 residues. Looked up from germline, CDR1 is SGHDN and CDR2 is FVKESK. V lost 3 bases and J lost 4, with 7 bases in between. CDR3 bases: TGTGCCAGCAGCCAGGGTCCAAATCAGCCCCAGCATTTT. Its protein product is CASSQGPNQPQHF.

The V gene is TRBV7-9, the J gene TRBJ1-6, with 8 bases fitting TRBD1. The CDR3 totals 15 residues. The trim removed 4 bases at V and 10 bases at J, leaving 9 bases unmatched. CDR1 is SEHNR, CDR2 FQNEAQ, per germline (reference sequence). The CDR3 DNA is TGTGCCAGCAGCTCGCAAGGACAGGGAAGGTCACCCCTCCACTTT. Translating gives CASSSQGQGRSPLHF.

The chain is built from TRBV3-1 (or the pseudogene TRBV3-2) and TRBJ2-3; 9 bases are shared with TRBD2. The CDR3 is 16 residues long. CDR1 and CDR2 from the germline V gene are LGHDT and YNNKEL (reference sequence). V lost 4 bases, J lost 3 bases, and 8 bases stayed unmatched. The CDR3 here is CASSRTSGGTTDTQYF. CDR3 DNA sequence: TGTGCCAGCAGCCGGACGAGCGGGGGGACGACAGATACGCAGTATTTT.

The gene calls are TRBV19 and TRBJ1-1; the match to TRBD1 covers 12 bases. J was trimmed by 3 bases and V by 5 bases; bases with no gene match: 10. The CDR3 spans 17 residues. The germline gives CDR1 LNHDA, CDR2 SQIVND (reference sequence). The CDR3 DNA is TGTGCCAGTAGTTATGGGACAGGGGGCGGTCGGGACACTGAAGCTTTCTTT. This translates into CASSYGTGGGRDTEAFF.

J is TRBJ2-1 and V is TRBV7-8; 8 nucleotides match TRBD1. With 3 bases clipped from V and 4 bases from J, the junction kept 5 bases outside the gene matches. This CDR3 spans 15 amino acids. Germline CDR1 is SGHVS and CDR2 is FQNEAQ. The CDR3 loop reads CASSFRDRSYNEQFF. CDR3 DNA sequence: TGTGCCAGCAGCTTCCGGGACAGGTCTTACAATGAGCAGTTCTTC.

This rearrangement joins TRBV14 to TRBJ2-3, with D perhaps matching TRBD2 (6 bases). Per germline, CDR1 SGHDN and CDR2 FVKESK. Trimming cost V 2 bases and J 6 bases, with 15 bases left between them. The CDR3 covers 15 residues. The CDR3 loop is CASSQSGFPGDTQYF. The CDR3 DNA reads as TGTGCCAGCAGCCAAAGCGGGTTCCCAGGGGATACGCAGTATTTT.

V usage is TRBV29-1 and J usage is TRBJ2-5; D possibly uses TRBD1 or TRBD2 (5 bases each). The CDR3 runs 12 residues. V was clipped by 5 bases and J by 3 bases, with 10 bases between them. The germline gives CDR1 SQVTM, CDR2 ANQGSEA. The CDR3 DNA reads as TGCAGCGTTCGGGACGGTAAAGAGACCCAGTACTTC. It yields the protein CSVRDGKETQYF.

In this sample, this clone turned up once. CDR3 DNA: TGTGCCAGCAGCCTCTGGTCAGACCACGAGCAGTACTTC. Residues: CASSLWSDHEQYF. The V call is TRBV7-9, the J call TRBJ2-7; no definite D call. The CDR3 sequence is 13 residues long. Looked up from germline, CDR1 is SEHNR and CDR2 is FQNEAQ (reference sequence). V gave up 5 bases and J gave up 5 bases, with 13 bases separating them.

The genes are TRBV5-6 and TRBJ2-7, with D possibly TRBD1 on 5 matching bases. This CDR3 is 13 amino acids long. The germline V gene encodes CDR1 SGHDT and CDR2 YYEEEE. V was pared by 1 base and J by 5 bases, with 10 bases between. The CDR3 nucleotides are TGTGCCAGCAGCTTGAGGGGAAGGCACGAGCAGTACTTC. Translated, it gives CASSLRGRHEQYF.

The chain combines TRBV4-1 with TRBJ1-5; a possible D gene is TRBD1 (5 bases). The CDR3 loop spans 17 amino acids. V was trimmed by 3 bases and J by 3 bases, leaving 18 bases between them. Germline V gene data show CDR1 as MGHRA and CDR2 as YSYEKL. The CDR3 is CASSQGGTAGTNQPQHF. As DNA, the CDR3 is TGCGCCAGCAGCCAGGGGGGGACCGCCGGGACCAATCAGCCCCAGCATTTT.

Only one count was recorded for this clone. This sequence joins TRBV10-3 and TRBJ2-3; unclear D gene. Germline V gives CDR1 ENHRY, CDR2 SYGVKD. The CDR3 covers 14 residues. Trimming removed 6 bases from V and 1 base from J, with 11 bases in between. The CDR3 sequence: CAIREGGGTDTQYF. In DNA, the CDR3 is TGTGCCATCAGGGAAGGCGGTGGCACAGATACGCAGTATTTT.

J is TRBJ2-2 and V is TRBV5-1; D remains ambiguous. This CDR3 contains 14 residues. From germline, CDR1 is SGHRS and CDR2 YFSETQ. Trimming shortened V by 1 base and J by 0 bases, and 4 bases separated the two germline ends. The CDR3, as DNA: TGCGCCAGCAGCTTGTCTACGAACACCGGGGAGCTGTTTTTT. Protein sequence: CASSLSTNTGELFF.

DNA for the CDR3: TGCGCCAGCAGCCCCGGACAGGGGGGGAACACCGGGGAGCTGTTTTTT. This gives the protein CASSPGQGGNTGELFF. The J gene is TRBJ2-2, the V gene TRBV5-1; 10 bases agree with TRBD1. Trimming cost V 4 bases and J 1 base; bases outside gene matches: 4. The germline V gene has CDR1 SGHRS and CDR2 YFSETQ. The CDR3 is 16 amino acids. Full variable domain (outside the CDR3, taken from reference TRBV5-1 and TRBJ2-2): KAGVTQTPRYLIKTRGQQVTLSCSPISGHRSVSWYQQTPGQGLQFLFEYFSETQRNKGNFPGRFSGRQFSNSRSEMNVSTLELGDSALYLCASSPGQGGNTGELFFGEGSRLTVL.